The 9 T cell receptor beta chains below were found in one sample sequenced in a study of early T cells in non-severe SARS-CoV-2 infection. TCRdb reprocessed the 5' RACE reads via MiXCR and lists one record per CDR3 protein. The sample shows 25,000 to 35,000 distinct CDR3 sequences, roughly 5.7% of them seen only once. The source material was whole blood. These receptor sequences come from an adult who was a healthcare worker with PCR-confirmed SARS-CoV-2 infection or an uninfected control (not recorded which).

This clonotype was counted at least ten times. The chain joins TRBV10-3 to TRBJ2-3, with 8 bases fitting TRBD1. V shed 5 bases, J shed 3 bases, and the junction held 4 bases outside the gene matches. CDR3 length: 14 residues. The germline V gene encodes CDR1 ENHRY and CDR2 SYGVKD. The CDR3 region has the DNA TGTGCCATCAGTCCCAGGGGGCAGACAGATACGCAGTATTTT. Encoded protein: CAISPRGQTDTQYF.

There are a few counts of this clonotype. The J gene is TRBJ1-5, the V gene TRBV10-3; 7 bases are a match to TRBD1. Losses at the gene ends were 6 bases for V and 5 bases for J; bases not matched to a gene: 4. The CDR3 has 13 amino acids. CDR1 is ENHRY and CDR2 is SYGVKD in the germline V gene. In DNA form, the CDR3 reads TGTGCCATCAGGGGACAGACCGATCAGCCCCAGCATTTT. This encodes CAIRGQTDQPQHF.

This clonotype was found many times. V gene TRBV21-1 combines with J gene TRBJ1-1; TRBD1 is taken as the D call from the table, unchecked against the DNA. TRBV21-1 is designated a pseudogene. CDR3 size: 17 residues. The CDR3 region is CASSKGLFARGGPEAFF. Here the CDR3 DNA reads TGTGCCAGCAGCAAAGGACTTTTTGCACGAGGGGGTCCTGAAGCTTTCTTT.

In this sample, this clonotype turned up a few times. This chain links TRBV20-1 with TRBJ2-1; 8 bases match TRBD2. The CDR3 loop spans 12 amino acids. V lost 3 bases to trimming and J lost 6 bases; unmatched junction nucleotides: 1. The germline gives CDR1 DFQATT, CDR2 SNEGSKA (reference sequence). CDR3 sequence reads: CSASRGGNEQFF. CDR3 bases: TGCAGTGCTAGTCGGGGGGGCAATGAGCAGTTCTTC.

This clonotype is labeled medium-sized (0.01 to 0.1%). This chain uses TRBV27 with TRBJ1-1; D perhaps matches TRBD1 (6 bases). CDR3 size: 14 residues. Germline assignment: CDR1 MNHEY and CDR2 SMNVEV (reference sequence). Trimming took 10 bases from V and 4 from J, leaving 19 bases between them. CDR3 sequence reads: CAIARDTAGTEAFF. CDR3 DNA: TGTGCCATAGCTCGGGACACCGCCGGCACTGAAGCTTTCTTT.

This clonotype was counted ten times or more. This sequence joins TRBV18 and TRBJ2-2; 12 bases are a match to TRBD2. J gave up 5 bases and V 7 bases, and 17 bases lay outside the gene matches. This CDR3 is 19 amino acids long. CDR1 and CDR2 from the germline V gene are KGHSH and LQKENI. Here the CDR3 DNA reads TGTGCCAGCTACGGAGGGGGACAGAAGACTAGCGGGAGTACCGGGGAGCTGTTTTTT. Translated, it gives CASYGGGQKTSGSTGELFF.

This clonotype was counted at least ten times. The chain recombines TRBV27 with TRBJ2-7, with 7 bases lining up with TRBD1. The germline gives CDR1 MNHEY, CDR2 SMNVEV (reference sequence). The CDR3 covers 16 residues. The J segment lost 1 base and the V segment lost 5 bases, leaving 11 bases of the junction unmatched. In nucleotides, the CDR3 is TGTGCCAGCAGTCCGGTTGACAGGGTAGTTTCCTACGAGCAGTACTTC. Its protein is CASSPVDRVVSYEQYF.

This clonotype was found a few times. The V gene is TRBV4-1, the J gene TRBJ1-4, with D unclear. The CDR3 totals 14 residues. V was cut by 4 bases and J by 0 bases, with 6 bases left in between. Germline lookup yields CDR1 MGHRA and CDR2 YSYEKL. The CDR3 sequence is CASSPTATNEKLFF. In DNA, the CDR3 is TGCGCCAGCAGCCCCACAGCAACTAATGAAAAACTGTTTTTT.

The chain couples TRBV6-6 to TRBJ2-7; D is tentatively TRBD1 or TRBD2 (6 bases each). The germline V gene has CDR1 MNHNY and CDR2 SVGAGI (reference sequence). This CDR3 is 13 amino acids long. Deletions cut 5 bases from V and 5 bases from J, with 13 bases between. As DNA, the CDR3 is TGTGCCAGCAGTCCCCCGGGGGCTAACGAGCAGTACTTC. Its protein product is CASSPPGANEQYF.